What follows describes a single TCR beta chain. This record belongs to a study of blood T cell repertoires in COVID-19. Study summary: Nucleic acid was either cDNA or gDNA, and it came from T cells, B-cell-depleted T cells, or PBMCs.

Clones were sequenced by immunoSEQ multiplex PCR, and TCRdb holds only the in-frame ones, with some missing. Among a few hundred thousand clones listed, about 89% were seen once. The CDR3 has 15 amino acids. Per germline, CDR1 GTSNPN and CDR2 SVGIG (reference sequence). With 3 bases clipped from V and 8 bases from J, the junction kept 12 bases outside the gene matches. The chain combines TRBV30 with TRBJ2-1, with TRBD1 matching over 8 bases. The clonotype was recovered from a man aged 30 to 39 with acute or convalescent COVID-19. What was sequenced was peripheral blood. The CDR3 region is CAWRTPPGGRYEQFF. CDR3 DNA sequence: TGTGCCTGGAGGACCCCCCCAGGGGGCAGGTATGAGCAGTTCTTC.